This TCR beta chain is drawn from a study of T cells after yellow fever vaccination. TCRdb reanalysed the 5' RACE reads using MiXCR and keeps one entry per CDR3 protein. The sample includes around 530,000 distinct CDR3 sequences, approximately 16% seen only once; the top ten take around a sixth. Only a few counts were recorded for this clonotype. Its specificity is not known. Whole-study findings and limits: Boosting was followed by the reappearance of most primary-vaccination clones (around 95% CD4, roughly 90% CD8). Of the clonotypes, a small share occurred in both CD4 and CD8 compartments. On re-exposure, the response was weaker but peaked faster, at day 5 versus 15.

The clonotype comes from a man younger than 30 who received the YFV17D yellow fever vaccine. This specimen consisted of PBMCs, obtained 5 to 6 days after the first yellow fever vaccination.

The CDR3 bases are TGTGCCAGCACCCACTACTACAATGAGCAGTTCTTC. Translated, it gives CASTHYYNEQFF. The chain links TRBV12-3 or TRBV12-4 to TRBJ2-1; D ambiguous. The CDR3 is 12 residues long. V was cut by 7 bases and J by 3 bases, with 7 bases left in between.